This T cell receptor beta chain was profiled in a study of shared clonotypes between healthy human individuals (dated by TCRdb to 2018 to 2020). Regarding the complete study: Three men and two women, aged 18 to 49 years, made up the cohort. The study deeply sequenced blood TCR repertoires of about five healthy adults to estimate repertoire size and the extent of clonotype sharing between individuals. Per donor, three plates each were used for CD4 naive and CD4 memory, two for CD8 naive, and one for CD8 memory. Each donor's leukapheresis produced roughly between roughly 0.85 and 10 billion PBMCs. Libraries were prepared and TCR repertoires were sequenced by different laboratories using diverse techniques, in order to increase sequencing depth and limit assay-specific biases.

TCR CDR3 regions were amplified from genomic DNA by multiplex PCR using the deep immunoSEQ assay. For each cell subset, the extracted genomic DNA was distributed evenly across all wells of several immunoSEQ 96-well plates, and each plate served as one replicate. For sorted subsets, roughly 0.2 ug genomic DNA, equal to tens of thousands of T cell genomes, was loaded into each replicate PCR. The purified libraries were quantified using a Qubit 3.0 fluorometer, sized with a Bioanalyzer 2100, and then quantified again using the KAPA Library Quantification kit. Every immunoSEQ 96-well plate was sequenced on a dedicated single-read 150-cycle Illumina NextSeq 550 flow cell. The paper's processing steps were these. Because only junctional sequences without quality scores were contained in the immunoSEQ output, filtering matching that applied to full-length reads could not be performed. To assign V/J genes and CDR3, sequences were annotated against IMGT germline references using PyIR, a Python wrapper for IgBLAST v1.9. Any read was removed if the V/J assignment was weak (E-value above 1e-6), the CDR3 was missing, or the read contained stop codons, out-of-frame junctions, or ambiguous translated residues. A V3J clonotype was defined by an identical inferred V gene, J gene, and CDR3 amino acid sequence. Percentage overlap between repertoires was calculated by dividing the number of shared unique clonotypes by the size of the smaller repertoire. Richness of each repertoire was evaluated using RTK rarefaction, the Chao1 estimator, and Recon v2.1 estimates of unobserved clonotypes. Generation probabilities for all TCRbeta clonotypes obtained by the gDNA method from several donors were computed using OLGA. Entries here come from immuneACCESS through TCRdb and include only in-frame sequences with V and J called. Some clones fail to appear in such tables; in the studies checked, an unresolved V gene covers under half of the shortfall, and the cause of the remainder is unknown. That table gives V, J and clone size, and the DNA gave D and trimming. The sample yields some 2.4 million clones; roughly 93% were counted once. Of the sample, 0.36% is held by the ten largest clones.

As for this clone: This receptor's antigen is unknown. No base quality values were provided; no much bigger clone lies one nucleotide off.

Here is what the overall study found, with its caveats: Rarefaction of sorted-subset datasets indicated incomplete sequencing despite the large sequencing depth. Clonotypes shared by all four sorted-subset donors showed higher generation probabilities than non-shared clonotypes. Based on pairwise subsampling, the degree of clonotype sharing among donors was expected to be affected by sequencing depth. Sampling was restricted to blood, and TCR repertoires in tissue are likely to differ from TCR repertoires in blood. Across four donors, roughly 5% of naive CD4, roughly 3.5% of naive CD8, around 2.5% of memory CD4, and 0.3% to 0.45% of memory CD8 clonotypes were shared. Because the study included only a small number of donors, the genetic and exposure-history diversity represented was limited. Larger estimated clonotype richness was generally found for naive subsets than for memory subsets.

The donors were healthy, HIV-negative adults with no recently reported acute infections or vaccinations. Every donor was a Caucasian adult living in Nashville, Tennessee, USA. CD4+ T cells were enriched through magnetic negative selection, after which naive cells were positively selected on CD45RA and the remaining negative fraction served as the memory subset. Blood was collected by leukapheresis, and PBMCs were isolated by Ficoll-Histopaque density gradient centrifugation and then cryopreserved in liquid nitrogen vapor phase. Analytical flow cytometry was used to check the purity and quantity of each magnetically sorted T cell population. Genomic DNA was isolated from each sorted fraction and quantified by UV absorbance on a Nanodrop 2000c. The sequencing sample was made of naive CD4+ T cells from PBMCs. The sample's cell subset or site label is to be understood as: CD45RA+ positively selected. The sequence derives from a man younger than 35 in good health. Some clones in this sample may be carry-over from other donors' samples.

The nucleotide sequence is given as TGTGCCACCAGCAGAGAGCCAAGCTCCTACAATGAGCAGTTCTTC. This is translated as CATSREPSSYNEQFF. The rearrangement joined TRBV15 to TRBJ2-1, with no confidently assigned D gene. From the germline V gene (reference sequence), CDR1 is LNHNV and CDR2 is YYDKDF. Its CDR3 holds 15 amino acids, cysteine through phenylalanine. Only the CDR3 region is kept as DNA, spanning 45 bases read in frame from base 1. V is cut by 0 bases and J by 0 bases, and the space between the germline ends is 6 bases.